Listed here is a single T cell receptor beta chain. Antigen unknown. Germline V gene lookup returns CDR1 MNHNY and CDR2 SVGAGI (reference sequence). V dropped 1 base and J dropped 1 base, with 7 bases sitting between them. The CDR3 is 14 amino acids. These data are taken from a study of cytomegalovirus exposure and HLA in healthy donors. Study observations and caveats: Usually a TCR sequence was rare, but some public TCRs were found in many donors. Clonal expansion, a later analysis showed, was greater in HLA-associated TCR beta chains than in equally common others.

Researchers ran the PCR with 60 Vbeta and 13 Jbeta primers. Assay used: immunoSEQ multiplex PCR; TCRdb lists only in-frame clones, some missing. Of about 190,000 clones listed, around 87% are singletons. The clonotype was recovered from a woman aged 18-30 years in good health and CMV-seronegative. The V call is TRBV6-6, the J call TRBJ1-1; D call uncertain. Source material: PBMCs. The DNA of the CDR3 is TGTGCCAGCAGTTACTTAACTGGGAACACTGAAGCTTTCTTT. Encoded protein: CASSYLTGNTEAFF.